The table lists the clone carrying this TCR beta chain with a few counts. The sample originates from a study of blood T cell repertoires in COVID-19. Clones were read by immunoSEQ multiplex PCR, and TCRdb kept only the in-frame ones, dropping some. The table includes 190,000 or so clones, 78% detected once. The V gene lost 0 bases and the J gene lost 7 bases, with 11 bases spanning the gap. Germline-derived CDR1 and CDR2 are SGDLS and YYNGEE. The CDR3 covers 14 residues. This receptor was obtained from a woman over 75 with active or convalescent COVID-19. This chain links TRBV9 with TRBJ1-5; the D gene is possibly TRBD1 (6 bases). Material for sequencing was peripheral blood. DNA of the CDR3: TGTGCCAGCAGCGTAGCAGGGGCTTTGCAGCCCCAGCATTTT. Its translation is CASSVAGALQPQHF.